The 10 T cell receptor beta chains reported below all come from one sample, sequenced in a study of blood T cell repertoires in COVID-19. The protocol was immunoSEQ multiplex PCR, while the TCRdb copy is restricted to in-frame clones and leaves out a portion. The sample yields a few hundred thousand clones, around nine tenths seen once. What was sequenced was PBMCs or T cells enriched from blood (not recorded which). These receptors all come from a woman aged 40-49 years who had recovered from COVID-19.

V gene TRBV28 combines with J gene TRBJ1-1; D is undetermined. V was trimmed by 9 bases and J by 5 bases, leaving 7 bases between them. CDR3 length: 10 residues. The germline gives CDR1 MDHEN, CDR2 SYDVKM. The CDR3 DNA sequence: TGTGCCAGTGGGAGGACTGAAGCTTTCTTT. It translates to CASGRTEAFF.

The V and J genes are TRBV28 and TRBJ1-6; the match to TRBD1 covers 10 bases. V lost 6 bases to trimming and J lost 14 bases; unmatched junction nucleotides: 16. The CDR3 has 16 amino acids. Germline lookup yields CDR1 MDHEN and CDR2 SYDVKM. In DNA, the CDR3 is TGTGCCAGCAGGACAGGGGGCTCCCCTGGGATCGGAACCCTCCACTTT. The encoded protein is CASRTGGSPGIGTLHF.

This sequence joins TRBV7-3 and TRBJ1-2; 7 bases line up with TRBD1. The CDR3 spans 13 residues. The germline CDR1 and CDR2 sequences are SGHTA and FQGTGA. J gave up 7 bases and V 2 bases, and 4 bases lay outside the gene matches. CDR3 residues: CASSLASGGGYTF. CDR3 coding DNA: TGTGCCAGCAGCTTAGCCTCAGGGGGTGGCTACACCTTC.

This clone has a single count. V gene TRBV24-1 combines with J gene TRBJ1-2; maybe TRBD1 (5 bases). This CDR3 has 13 residues. Trimming removed 5 bases from V and 8 bases from J, with 14 bases in between. The germline V gene encodes CDR1 KGHDR and CDR2 SFDVKD. The CDR3 DNA follows: TGTGCCACCAGTGGGGGGGAAATGGACGGCTACACCTTC. Amino acids: CATSGGEMDGYTF.

V gene TRBV9 combines with J gene TRBJ1-2; D gene ambiguous. CDR3 size: 11 residues. The germline V gene has CDR1 SGDLS and CDR2 YYNGEE. V was trimmed by 7 bases and J by 4 bases, leaving 8 bases between them. CDR3 sequence: CASSTAYGYTF. The CDR3 DNA is TGTGCCAGCTCCACTGCCTATGGCTACACCTTC.

This clone was seen just once. The chain links TRBV3-1 (or the pseudogene TRBV3-2) to TRBJ2-7, with D tentatively TRBD1 (5 bases). V was clipped by 4 bases and J by 6 bases, with 28 bases between them. Germline lookup yields CDR1 LGHDT and CDR2 YNNKEL (reference sequence). The CDR3 contains 18 residues. CDR3 residues: CASSPPYQQLGASGEQYF. CDR3 in DNA: TGTGCCAGCAGCCCCCCGTACCAACAACTTGGGGCTTCTGGCGAGCAGTACTTC.

This clone was counted only a few times. The CDR3 loop is CASSLARLAGGIDEQFF. The CDR3 DNA follows: TGTGCCAGCAGCTTAGCGAGACTAGCGGGAGGGATCGATGAGCAGTTCTTC. The rearrangement uses TRBV7-9 and TRBJ2-1, with 14 bases identical to TRBD2. The germline CDR1 and CDR2 sequences are SEHNR and FQNEAQ (reference sequence). The CDR3 totals 17 residues. Losses at the gene ends were 0 bases for V and 8 bases for J; bases not matched to a gene: 6.

The chain employs TRBV27 and TRBJ2-7; 9 bases align to TRBD2. The CDR3 contains 14 residues. Germline V lookup: CDR1 MNHEY, CDR2 SMNVEV (reference sequence). The V segment lost 5 bases and the J segment 3 bases; nucleotides outside the gene matches: 5. The CDR3 sequence is CASSPTSGDYEQYF. The DNA of the CDR3 is TGTGCCAGCAGTCCGACTAGCGGTGACTACGAGCAGTACTTC.

The J gene is TRBJ2-7, the V gene TRBV2; D is unresolved. Germline CDR1 reads SNHLY; CDR2 reads FYNNEI. The CDR3 is made up of 12 amino acids. The germline V and J ends were trimmed by 7 bases and 4 bases, with 11 bases remaining between them. The CDR3 sequence is CASTRQQYEQYF. The CDR3 DNA is TGTGCCAGCACCAGGCAACAGTACGAGCAGTACTTC.

In its sample, this clone was seen a few times. The chain carries TRBV6-2 or TRBV6-3 and TRBJ1-2; D is ambiguous. This CDR3 comprises 13 residues. Germline V gives CDR1 MNHEY, CDR2 SVGEGT. Trimming left V 3 bases short and J 4 bases short, with 9 bases between. The CDR3: CASSYFTAYGYTF. Here the CDR3 DNA reads TGTGCCAGCAGTTATTTCACAGCCTATGGCTACACCTTC.